This TCR beta chain was captured in a study of T-cell memory formation after mild COVID-19. Across the study: Most TCR clusters belonged to a single donor.

MiXCR, run by TCRdb on the 5' RACE reads, gives a single entry per CDR3 protein. The sample contains approximately 190,000 distinct CDR3 sequences, around 17% of which appear only once. V shed 5 bases and J shed 2 bases, with 13 bases lying between them. The CDR3 contains 15 residues. Worth noting for this clonotype: Its antigen remains unknown.

Whole-study results and caveats: Contracting CD4+ clones were located mainly in CM and EM, and CD8+ clones in EMRA. The authors left the SARS-CoV-2 specificity of second-wave clones peaking on day 37 unconfirmed. Whereas later expanders leaned CD4+, clones contracting day 15 to 85 showed a balanced CD4/CD8 makeup.

The chain couples TRBV12-3 or TRBV12-4 to TRBJ2-1; D is perhaps TRBD1 or TRBD2 (6 bases each). The origin of this receptor is an adult woman who had mild COVID-19 (a few samples of this study predate the infection). Cell type and time point are not known. Sequences were obtained from PBMCs or a T cell subset sorted from them (not recorded which). The CDR3 here is CASSPSGGPYNEQFF. DNA of the CDR3: TGTGCCAGCAGTCCTTCCGGGGGCCCCTACAATGAGCAGTTCTTC.